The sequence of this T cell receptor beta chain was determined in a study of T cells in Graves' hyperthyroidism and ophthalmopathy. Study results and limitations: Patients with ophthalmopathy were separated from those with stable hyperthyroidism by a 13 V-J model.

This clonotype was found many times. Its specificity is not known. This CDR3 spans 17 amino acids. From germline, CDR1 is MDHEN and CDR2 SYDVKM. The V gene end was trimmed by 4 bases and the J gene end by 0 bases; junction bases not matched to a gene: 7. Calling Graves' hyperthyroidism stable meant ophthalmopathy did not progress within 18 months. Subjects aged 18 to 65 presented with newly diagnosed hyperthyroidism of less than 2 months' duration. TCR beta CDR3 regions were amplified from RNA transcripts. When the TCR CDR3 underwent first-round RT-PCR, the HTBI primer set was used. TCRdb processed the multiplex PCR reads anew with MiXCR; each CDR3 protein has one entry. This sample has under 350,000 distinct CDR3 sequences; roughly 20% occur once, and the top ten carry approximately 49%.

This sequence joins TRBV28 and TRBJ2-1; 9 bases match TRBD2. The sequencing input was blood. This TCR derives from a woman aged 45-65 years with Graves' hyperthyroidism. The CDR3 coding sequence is TGTGCCAGCAGTTCCCCGAATAGCGGGAGCTCCTACAATGAGCAGTTCTTC. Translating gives CASSSPNSGSSYNEQFF.